The following is a T cell receptor beta chain sequence with its context. Time point described: patch test 2, 6 weeks after DPC sensitization. As for treatment: therapeutic diphenylcyclopropenone sensitization with weekly scalp DPC. The entry originates in a study of human T cells and chemical hapten exposure. TCRdb fed the RACE reads into MiXCR, producing one record per CDR3 protein. Among about 400,000 distinct CDR3 sequences listed, just under 6.5% were seen once. The ends were cut back, 5 bases at V and 0 bases at J, with 14 bases in the middle. The CDR3 totals 16 residues. Looked up from germline, CDR1 is MDHEN and CDR2 is SYDVKM.

The chain recombines TRBV28 with TRBJ2-4; D perhaps matches TRBD1 (6 bases). Material: whole blood, obtained in connection with sensitization to the hapten diphenylcyclopropenone (DPC). This TCR derives from a woman younger than 30 with alopecia areata. Some clones in this sample may be carry-over from other donors' samples. The DNA for the CDR3 is TGTGCCAGCAGTCCCTGGGACACCCTAGCCAAAAACATTCAGTACTTC. Its protein product is CASSPWDTLAKNIQYF.